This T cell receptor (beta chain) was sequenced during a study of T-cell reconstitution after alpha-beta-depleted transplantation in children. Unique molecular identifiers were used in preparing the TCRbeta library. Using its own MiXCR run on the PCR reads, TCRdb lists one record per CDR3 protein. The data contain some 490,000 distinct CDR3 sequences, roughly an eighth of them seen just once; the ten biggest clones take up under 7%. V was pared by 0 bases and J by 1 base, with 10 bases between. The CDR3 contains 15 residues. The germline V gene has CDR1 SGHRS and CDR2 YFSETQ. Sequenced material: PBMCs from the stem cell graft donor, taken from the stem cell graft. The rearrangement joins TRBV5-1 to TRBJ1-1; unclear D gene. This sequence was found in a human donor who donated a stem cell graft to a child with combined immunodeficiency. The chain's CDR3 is CASSLAQTKNTEAFF. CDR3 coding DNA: TGCGCCAGCAGCTTGGCTCAGACCAAGAACACTGAAGCTTTCTTT.